The sequence of this TCR beta chain was determined in a study of blood T cells in healthy people across ages. The authors ran a second PCR of 7 to 11 cycles using a sample-barcoded 5' primer and a J-beta primer mix. Using its own MiXCR run on the 5' RACE reads, TCRdb lists one record per CDR3 protein. The table includes hundreds of thousands of distinct CDR3 sequences, over 25% detected once. The CDR3 contains 16 residues. Germline loops: CDR1 SGHRS, CDR2 YFSETQ. The same sample was also studied in work on T cells of mothers and their children. That source adds: Each mother yielded more than 9 million TCR beta CDR3 reads. Each child yielded several million reads. Researchers report slightly higher, though non-significant, overlap in related mother-child pairs than in unrelated pairs.

The V and J genes are TRBV5-1 and TRBJ2-5, with 9 bases matching TRBD2. The end of the DNA fits TRBJ2-1 better, so the J call may be wrong. The clonotype originates from a boy between 2 and 10 years old in good health. The specimen sequenced was blood. The CDR3 region is CASSLLERGDFDEQFF. CDR3 DNA sequence: TGCGCCAGCAGCTTGCTTGAGCGGGGGGATTTTGATGAGCAGTTCTTC.